This paragraph covers one T cell receptor (beta chain) sequence. Its specificity is not known. This record belongs to a study of T cell responses to AZD1222 COVID-19 vaccine. Findings of the study overall: Reportedly, nearly half of unique spike TCRs recognized epitopes outside B.1.351/B.1.1.7 mutations. Spike-specific TCRs gained breadth and depth after people received two AZD1222 doses. Clonal diversity was possibly underestimated; the donors were predominantly white British and more often female.

Profiling relied on immunoSEQ multiplex PCR, and the TCRdb table lists in-frame clones only, not all of them. Of about 140,000 clones in the sample, 80% to 90% were seen once. This material consisted of peripheral blood, taken on day 0 of AZD1222 vaccination. The origin of this receptor is an adult in good health.

CDR3 region: CASSQGRGTYEQYF. The CDR3 nucleotides are TGCGCCAGCAGCCAAGGCAGGGGAACTTACGAGCAGTACTTC. The J gene is TRBJ2-7, the V gene TRBV4-1; tentative D call: TRBD1 (6 bases). V was trimmed by 1 base and J by 4 bases, leaving 11 bases between them. The CDR3 sequence is 14 residues long. Germline CDR1 and CDR2: MGHRA and YSYEKL.